This TCR beta chain stems from a study of blood T cell repertoires in COVID-19. Whole-study context: The United States, Italy and Spain provided the acute and convalescent COVID-19 samples. The cDNA or gDNA used as material had been derived from T cells, B-cell-depleted T cells, or PBMCs.

The Seattle site enrolled patients during active infection and followed them longitudinally. CDR1 and CDR2 (germline): LGHNA, YSLEER. V was cut by 1 base and J by 3 bases, with 13 bases left in between. CDR3 length: 16 amino acids. The authors' processing: From reference gene primer amplification, estimates of nucleated cell counts were derived. Measured with immunoSEQ multiplex PCR; TCRdb has only the in-frame clones, and not every one. That table furnishes V, J and clone size, whereas the DNA furnished D and trimming. Among more than 60,000 clones listed, under 85% were seen once. Sequenced sample: peripheral blood. The receptor comes from a man between 50 and 59 years old with COVID-19, enrolled during active disease. This sequence joins TRBV4-3 and TRBJ2-4, with D perhaps matching TRBD2 (7 bases). The CDR3 loop reads CASSQGGGPLKNIQYF. The CDR3 DNA sequence: TGCGCCAGCAGCCAAGGGGGGGGGCCCCTCAAAAACATTCAGTACTTC.